Reported below is one TCR beta chain. The record originates from a study of blood T cell repertoires in COVID-19. As for the study in general: Samples of COVID-19 (acute and convalescent) were obtained from the United States, Italy and Spain. T cells, B-cell-depleted T cells, or PBMCs supplied cDNA or gDNA.

Original handling: Scientists estimated how many nucleated cells there were by amplifying reference gene primers. Produced via immunoSEQ multiplex PCR; TCRdb's table is partial and in-frame only. Clonal size and the V and J genes are those of that table, whereas D and trimming came from the DNA. This sample has roughly 130,000 clones; about 79% occur once, and the top ten carry more than 2.5%. Sequencing used peripheral blood. This TCR derives from a woman of 80 years or more with acute or convalescent COVID-19.

In nucleotides, the CDR3 is TGTGCCAGTAAGGAGACAGGCCCTAGCAATCAGCCCCAGCATTTT. Translating it yields CASKETGPSNQPQHF. The V and J genes are TRBV19 and TRBJ1-5, with D perhaps matching TRBD1 (6 bases). CDR1 is LNHDA, CDR2 SQIVND, per germline (reference sequence). The CDR3 runs to 15 residues. V gave up 7 bases and J gave up 0 bases, with 13 bases separating them.